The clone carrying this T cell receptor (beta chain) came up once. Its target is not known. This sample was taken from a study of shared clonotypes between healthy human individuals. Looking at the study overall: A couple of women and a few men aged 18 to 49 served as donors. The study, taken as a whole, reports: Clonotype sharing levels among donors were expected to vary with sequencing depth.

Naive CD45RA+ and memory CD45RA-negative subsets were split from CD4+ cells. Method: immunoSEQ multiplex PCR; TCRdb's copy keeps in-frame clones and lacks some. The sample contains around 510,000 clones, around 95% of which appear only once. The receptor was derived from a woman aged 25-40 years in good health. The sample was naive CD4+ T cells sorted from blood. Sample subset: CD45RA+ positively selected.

The DNA for the CDR3 is TGTGCCAGCAGTCCCGGGACCCCCGAGGAGCTGTTTTTT. This gives the protein CASSPGTPEELFF. The chain is built from TRBV28 and TRBJ2-2; D possibly uses TRBD1 or TRBD2 (5 bases each). This CDR3 comprises 13 residues. The germline V gene has CDR1 MDHEN and CDR2 SYDVKM. V lost 5 bases, J lost 10 bases, and 14 bases lay in between.